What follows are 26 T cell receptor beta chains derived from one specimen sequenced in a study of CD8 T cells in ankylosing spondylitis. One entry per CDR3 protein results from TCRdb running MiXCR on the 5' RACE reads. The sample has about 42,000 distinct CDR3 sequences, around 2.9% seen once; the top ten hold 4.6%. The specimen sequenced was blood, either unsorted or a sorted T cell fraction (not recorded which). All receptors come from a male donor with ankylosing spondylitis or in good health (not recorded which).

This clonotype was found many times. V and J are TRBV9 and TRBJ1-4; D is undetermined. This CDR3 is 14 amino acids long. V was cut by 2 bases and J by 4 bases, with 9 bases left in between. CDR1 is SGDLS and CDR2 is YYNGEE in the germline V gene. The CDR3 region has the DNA TGTGCCAGCAGCGTTGGCCCAGGTAATGAAAAACTGTTTTTT. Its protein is CASSVGPGNEKLFF.

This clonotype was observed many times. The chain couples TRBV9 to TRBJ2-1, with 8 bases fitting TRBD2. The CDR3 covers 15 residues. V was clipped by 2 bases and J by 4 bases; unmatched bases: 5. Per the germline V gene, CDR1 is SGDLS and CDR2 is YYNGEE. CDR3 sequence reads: CASSVAGTSYNEQFF. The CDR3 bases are TGTGCCAGCAGCGTGGCGGGGACTAGTTACAATGAGCAGTTCTTC.

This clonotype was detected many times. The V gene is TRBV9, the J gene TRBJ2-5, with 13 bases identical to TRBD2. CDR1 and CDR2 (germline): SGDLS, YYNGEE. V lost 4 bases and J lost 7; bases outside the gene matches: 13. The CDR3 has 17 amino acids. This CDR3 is CASSIGGTSGIYGTQYF. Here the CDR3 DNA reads TGTGCCAGCAGCATTGGCGGGACTAGCGGGATCTATGGGACCCAGTACTTC. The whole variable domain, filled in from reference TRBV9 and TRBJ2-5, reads DSGVTQTPKHLITATGQRVTLRCSPRSGDLSVYWYQQSLDQGLQFLIQYYNGEERAKGNILERFSAQQFPDLHSELNLSSLELGDSALYFCASSIGGTSGIYGTQYFGPGTRLLVL.

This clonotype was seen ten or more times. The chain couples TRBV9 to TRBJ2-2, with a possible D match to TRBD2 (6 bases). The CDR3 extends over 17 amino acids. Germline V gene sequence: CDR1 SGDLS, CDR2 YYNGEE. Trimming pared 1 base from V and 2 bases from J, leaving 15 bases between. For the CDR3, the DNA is TGTGCCAGCAGCGTATCGGGTTGGCGGGACAACACCGGGGAGCTGTTTTTT. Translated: CASSVSGWRDNTGELFF.

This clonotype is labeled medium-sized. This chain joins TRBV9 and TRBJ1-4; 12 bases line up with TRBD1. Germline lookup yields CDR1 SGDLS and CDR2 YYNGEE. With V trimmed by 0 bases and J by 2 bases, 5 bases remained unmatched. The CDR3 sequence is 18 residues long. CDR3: CASSVGSGTGGTNEKLFF. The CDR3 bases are TGTGCCAGCAGCGTAGGGTCCGGGACAGGGGGCACTAATGAAAAACTGTTTTTT.

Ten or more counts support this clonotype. The CDR3 nucleotides read TGTGCCAGCAGCCCCTCCCCCACAGGGCACTCCTACAATGAGCAGTTCTTC. It is translated as CASSPSPTGHSYNEQFF. The rearrangement joins TRBV9 to TRBJ2-1; possible D gene TRBD1, 6 bases. V gave up 4 bases and J gave up 0 bases, with 17 bases separating them. Germline values: CDR1 SGDLS, CDR2 YYNGEE. This CDR3 comprises 17 residues.

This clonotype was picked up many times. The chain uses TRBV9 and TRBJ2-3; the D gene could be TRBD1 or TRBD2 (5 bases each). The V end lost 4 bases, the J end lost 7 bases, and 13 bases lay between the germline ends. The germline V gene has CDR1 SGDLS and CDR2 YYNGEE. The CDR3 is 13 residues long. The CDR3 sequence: CASSPQAGNTQYF. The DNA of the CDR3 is TGTGCCAGCAGCCCACAGGCGGGTAATACGCAGTATTTT.

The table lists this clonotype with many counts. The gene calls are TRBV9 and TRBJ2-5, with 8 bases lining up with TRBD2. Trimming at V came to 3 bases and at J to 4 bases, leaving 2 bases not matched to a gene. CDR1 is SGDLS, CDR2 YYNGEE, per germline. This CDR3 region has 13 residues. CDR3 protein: CASSALAGETQYF. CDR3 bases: TGTGCCAGCAGCGCCCTAGCGGGAGAGACCCAGTACTTC.

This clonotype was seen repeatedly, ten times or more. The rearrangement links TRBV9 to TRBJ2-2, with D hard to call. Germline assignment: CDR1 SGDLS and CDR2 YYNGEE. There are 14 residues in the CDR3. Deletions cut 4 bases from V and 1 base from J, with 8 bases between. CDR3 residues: CASSPTVNTGELFF. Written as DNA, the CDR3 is TGTGCCAGCAGCCCGACGGTGAACACCGGGGAGCTGTTTTTT.

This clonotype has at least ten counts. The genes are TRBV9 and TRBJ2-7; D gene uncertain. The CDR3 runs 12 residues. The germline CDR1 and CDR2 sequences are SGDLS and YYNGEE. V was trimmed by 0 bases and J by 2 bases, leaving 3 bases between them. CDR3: CASSVGTYEQYF. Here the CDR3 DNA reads TGTGCCAGCAGCGTAGGCACCTACGAGCAGTACTTC.

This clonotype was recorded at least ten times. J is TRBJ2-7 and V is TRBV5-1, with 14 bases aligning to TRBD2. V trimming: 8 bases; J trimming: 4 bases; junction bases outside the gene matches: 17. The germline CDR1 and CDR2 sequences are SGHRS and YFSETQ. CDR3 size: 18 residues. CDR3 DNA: TGCGCCAGAAACGGGACTAGCGGGAGAGGGGTCCCTCCTTACGAGCAGTACTTC. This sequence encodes CARNGTSGRGVPPYEQYF.

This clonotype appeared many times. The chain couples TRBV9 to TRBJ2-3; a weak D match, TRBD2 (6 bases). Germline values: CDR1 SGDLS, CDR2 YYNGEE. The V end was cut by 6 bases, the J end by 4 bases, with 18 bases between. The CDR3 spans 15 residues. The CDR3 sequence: CASTSVSGGADTQYF. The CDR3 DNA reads TGTGCCAGCACCAGCGTATCCGGCGGGGCAGATACGCAGTATTTT.

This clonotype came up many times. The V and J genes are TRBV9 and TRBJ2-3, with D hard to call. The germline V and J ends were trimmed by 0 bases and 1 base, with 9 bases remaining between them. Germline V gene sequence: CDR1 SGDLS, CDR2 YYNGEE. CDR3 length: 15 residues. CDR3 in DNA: TGTGCCAGCAGCGTAGCAGGACGGGGCACAGATACGCAGTATTTT. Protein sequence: CASSVAGRGTDTQYF. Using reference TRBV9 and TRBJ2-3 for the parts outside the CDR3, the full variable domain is DSGVTQTPKHLITATGQRVTLRCSPRSGDLSVYWYQQSLDQGLQFLIQYYNGEERAKGNILERFSAQQFPDLHSELNLSSLELGDSALYFCASSVAGRGTDTQYFGPGTRLTVL.

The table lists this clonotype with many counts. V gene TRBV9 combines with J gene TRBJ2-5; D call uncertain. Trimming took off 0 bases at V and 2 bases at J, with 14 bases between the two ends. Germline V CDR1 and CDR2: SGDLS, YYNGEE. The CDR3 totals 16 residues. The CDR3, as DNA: TGTGCCAGCAGCGTAGGAGAGGTGGGTCAACAAGAGACCCAGTACTTC. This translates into CASSVGEVGQQETQYF.

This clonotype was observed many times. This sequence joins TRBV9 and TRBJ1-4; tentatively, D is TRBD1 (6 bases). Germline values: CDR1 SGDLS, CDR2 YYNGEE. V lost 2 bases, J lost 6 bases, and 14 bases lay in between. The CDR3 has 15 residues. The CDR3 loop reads CASSVGGGEHEKLFF. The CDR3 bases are TGTGCCAGCAGCGTCGGGGGCGGCGAACATGAAAAACTGTTTTTT.

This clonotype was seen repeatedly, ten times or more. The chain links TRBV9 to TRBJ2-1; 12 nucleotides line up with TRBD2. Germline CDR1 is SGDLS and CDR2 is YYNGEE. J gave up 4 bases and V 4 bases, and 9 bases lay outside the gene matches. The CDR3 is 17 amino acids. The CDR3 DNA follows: TGTGCCAGCAGCCCCCAACACGGGACTAGCGGGTACAATGAGCAGTTCTTC. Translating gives CASSPQHGTSGYNEQFF.

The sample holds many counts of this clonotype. The CDR3 here is CASGPSGSRPNEQFF. The CDR3 DNA is TGTGCCAGCGGGCCAAGCGGGAGTAGGCCTAATGAGCAGTTCTTC. The J gene is TRBJ2-1, the V gene TRBV9; 8 nucleotides agree with TRBD2. In germline, CDR1 is SGDLS, CDR2 YYNGEE. The CDR3 runs to 15 residues. Trimming took 7 bases from V and 7 from J; bases not matched to a gene: 13.

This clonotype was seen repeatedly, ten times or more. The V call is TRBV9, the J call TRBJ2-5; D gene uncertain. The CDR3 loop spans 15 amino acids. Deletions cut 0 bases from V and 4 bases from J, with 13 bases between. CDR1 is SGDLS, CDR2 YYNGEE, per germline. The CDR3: CASSVDPGRGETQYF. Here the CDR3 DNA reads TGTGCCAGCAGCGTAGACCCGGGTCGAGGAGAGACCCAGTACTTC.

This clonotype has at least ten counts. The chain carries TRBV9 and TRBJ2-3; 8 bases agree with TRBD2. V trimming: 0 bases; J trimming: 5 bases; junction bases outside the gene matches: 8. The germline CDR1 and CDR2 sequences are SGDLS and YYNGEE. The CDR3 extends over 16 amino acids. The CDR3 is CASSVGGAGAGDTQYF. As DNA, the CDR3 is TGTGCCAGCAGCGTAGGGGGAGCGGGAGCCGGAGATACGCAGTATTTT. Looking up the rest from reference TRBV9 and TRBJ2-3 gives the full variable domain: DSGVTQTPKHLITATGQRVTLRCSPRSGDLSVYWYQQSLDQGLQFLIQYYNGEERAKGNILERFSAQQFPDLHSELNLSSLELGDSALYFCASSVGGAGAGDTQYFGPGTRLTVL.

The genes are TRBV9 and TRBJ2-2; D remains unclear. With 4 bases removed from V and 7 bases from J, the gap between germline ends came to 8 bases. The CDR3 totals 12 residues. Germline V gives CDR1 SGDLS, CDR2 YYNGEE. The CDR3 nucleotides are TGTGCCAGCAGCCCCTGGGACGGGGAGCTGTTTTTT. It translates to CASSPWDGELFF.

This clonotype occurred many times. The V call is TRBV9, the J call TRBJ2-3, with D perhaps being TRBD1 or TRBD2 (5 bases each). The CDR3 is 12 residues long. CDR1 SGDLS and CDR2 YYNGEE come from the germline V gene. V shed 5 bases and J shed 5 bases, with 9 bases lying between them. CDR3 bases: TGTGCCAGCAGGGGGGAAGGAGATACGCAGTATTTT. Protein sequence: CASRGEGDTQYF.

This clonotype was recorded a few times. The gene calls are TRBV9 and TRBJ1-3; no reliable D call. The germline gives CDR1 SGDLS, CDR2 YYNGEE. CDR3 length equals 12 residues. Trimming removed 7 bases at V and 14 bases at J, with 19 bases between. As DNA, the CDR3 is TGTGCCAGCCGAGGCAATGGAACGGCCCTATATTTT. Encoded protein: CASRGNGTALYF.

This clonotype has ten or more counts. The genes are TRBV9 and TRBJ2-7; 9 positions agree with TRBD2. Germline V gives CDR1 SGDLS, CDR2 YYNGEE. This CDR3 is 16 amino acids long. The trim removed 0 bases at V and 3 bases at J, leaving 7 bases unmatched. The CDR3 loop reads CASSVGGGRGIYEQYF. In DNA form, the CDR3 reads TGTGCCAGCAGCGTAGGGGGCGGGAGGGGGATCTACGAGCAGTACTTC. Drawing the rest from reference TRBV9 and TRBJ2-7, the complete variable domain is DSGVTQTPKHLITATGQRVTLRCSPRSGDLSVYWYQQSLDQGLQFLIQYYNGEERAKGNILERFSAQQFPDLHSELNLSSLELGDSALYFCASSVGGGRGIYEQYFGPGTRLTVT.

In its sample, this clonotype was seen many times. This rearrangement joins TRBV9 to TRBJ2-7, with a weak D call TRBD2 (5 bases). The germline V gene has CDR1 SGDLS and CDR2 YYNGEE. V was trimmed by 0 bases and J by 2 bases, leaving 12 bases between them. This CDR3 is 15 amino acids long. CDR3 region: CASSVDWRATYEQYF. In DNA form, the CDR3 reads TGTGCCAGCAGCGTAGATTGGCGGGCGACCTACGAGCAGTACTTC.

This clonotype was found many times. For the CDR3, the DNA is TGTGCCAGCAGCGTAACCGGAAGCTCCTACAATGAGCAGTTCTTC. The encoded protein is CASSVTGSSYNEQFF. This sequence joins TRBV9 and TRBJ2-1; D uncertain. The CDR3 totals 15 residues. The V gene's germline CDR1 is SGDLS and CDR2 YYNGEE. V lost 1 base and J 0 bases, leaving 8 bases between the germline ends.

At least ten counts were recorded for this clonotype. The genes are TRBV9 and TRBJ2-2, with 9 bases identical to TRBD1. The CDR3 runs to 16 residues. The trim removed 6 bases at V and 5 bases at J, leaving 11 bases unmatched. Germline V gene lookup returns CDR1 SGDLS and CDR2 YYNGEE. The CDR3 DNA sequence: TGTGCCAGCACCAAGTCACCGGACAGGGGAACCGGGGAGCTGTTTTTT. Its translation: CASTKSPDRGTGELFF.